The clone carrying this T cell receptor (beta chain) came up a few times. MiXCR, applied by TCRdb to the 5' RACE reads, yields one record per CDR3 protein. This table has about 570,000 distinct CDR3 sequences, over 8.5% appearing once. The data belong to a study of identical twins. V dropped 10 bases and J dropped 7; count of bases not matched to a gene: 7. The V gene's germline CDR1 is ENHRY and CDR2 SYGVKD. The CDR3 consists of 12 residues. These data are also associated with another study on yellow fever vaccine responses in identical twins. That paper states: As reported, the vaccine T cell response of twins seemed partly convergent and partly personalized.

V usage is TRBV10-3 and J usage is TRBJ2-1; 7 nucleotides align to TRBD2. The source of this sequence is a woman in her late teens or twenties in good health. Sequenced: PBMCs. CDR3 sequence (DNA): TGTGCCACTGGGGACTATATGAATGAGCAGTTCTTC. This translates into CATGDYMNEQFF.